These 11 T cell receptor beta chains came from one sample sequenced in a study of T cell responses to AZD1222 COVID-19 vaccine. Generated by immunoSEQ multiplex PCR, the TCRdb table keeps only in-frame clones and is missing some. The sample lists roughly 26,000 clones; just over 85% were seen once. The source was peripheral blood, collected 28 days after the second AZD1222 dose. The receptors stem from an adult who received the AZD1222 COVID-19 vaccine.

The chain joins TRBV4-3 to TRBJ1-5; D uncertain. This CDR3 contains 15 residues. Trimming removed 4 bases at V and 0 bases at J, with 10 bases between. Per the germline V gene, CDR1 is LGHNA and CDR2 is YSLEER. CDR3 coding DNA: TGCGCCAGCAGCCGAGACATGTCTAGCAATCAGCCCCAGCATTTT. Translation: CASSRDMSSNQPQHF.

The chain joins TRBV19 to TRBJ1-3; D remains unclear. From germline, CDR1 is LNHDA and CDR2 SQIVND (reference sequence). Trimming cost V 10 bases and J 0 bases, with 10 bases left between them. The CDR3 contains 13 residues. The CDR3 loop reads CATTEASGNTIYF. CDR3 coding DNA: TGTGCCACTACGGAAGCCTCTGGAAACACCATATATTTT. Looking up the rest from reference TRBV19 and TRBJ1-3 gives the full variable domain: DGGITQSPKYLFRKEGQNVTLSCEQNLNHDAMYWYRQDPGQGLRLIYYSQIVNDFQKGDIAEGYSVSREKKESFPLTVTSAQKNPTAFYLCATTEASGNTIYFGEGSWLTVV.

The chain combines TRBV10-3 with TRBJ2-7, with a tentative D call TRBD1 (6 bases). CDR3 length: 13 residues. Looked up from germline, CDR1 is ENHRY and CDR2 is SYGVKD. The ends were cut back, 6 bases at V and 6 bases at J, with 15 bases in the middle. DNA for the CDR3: TGTGCCATCAGCCCGACAGGATCGGTCGAGCAGTACTTC. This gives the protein CAISPTGSVEQYF.

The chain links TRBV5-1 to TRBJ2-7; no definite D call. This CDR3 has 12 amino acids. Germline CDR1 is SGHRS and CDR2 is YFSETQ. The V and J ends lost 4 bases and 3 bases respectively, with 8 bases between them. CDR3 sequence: CASSIGGYEQYF. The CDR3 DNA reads TGCGCCAGCAGCATCGGCGGCTACGAGCAGTACTTC.

In DNA, the CDR3 is TGTGCCAGCACCTCACAGGGCCTTACGCAGTATTTT. This codes for CASTSQGLTQYF. The V gene is TRBV11-2, the J gene TRBJ2-3, with D tentatively TRBD1 (6 bases). The CDR3 sequence is 12 residues long. V was cut by 7 bases and J by 8 bases, with 13 bases left in between. Germline loops: CDR1 SGHAT, CDR2 FQNNGV.

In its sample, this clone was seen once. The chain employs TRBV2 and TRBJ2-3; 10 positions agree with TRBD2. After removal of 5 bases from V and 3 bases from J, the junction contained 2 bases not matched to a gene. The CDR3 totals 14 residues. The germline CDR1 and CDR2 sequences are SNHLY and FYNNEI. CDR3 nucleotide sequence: TGTGCCAGCAGTCTAGCGGGGGCTACAGATACGCAGTATTTT. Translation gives CASSLAGATDTQYF.

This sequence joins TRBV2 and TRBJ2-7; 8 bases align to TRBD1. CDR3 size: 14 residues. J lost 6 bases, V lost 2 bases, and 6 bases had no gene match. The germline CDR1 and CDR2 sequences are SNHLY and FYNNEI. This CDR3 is CASSEQGATIEQYF. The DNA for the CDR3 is TGTGCCAGCAGTGAACAGGGGGCAACTATCGAGCAGTACTTC.

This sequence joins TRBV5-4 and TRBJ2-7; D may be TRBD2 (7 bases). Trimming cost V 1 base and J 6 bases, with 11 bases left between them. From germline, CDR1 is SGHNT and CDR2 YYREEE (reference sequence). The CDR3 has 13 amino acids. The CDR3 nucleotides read TGTGCCAGCAGCTTGCGGGGGGCCGGCGAGCAGTACTTC. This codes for CASSLRGAGEQYF.

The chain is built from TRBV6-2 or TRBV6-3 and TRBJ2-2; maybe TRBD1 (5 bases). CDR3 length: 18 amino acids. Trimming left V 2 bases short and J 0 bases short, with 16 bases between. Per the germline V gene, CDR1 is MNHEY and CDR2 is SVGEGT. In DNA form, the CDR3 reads TGTGCCAGCAGTTACAGTGTGGCAGGGCTTTCGAACACCGGGGAGCTGTTTTTT. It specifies CASSYSVAGLSNTGELFF.

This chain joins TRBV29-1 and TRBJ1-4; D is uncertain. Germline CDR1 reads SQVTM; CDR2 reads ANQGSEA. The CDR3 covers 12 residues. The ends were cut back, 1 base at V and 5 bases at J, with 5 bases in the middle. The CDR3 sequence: CSVEGLNEKLFF. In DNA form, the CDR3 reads TGCAGCGTTGAAGGGCTGAATGAAAAACTGTTTTTT.

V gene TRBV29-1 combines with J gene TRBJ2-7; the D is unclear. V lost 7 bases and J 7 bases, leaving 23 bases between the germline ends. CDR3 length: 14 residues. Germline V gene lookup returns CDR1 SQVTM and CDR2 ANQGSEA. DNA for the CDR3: TGCAGCGCTGGAGACGCGAGGTTCCTGAGGGAGCAGTACTTC. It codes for CSAGDARFLREQYF.